The rows below give T cell receptor beta chains drawn from one sample of a study of beta chain features in type 1 diabetes. The method was immunoSEQ multiplex PCR; TCRdb's version includes in-frame clones alone and lacks a portion of them. Among 300,000 to 350,000 clones listed, 8% were seen once. The sample was central memory CD4+ T cells from blood. These receptors were obtained from a young woman in good health. The CDR3 runs from the conserved cysteine through the conserved F or W. A D gene is named only where the DNA matches it firmly. Where a row states a size, it is once, few, many or the class of an expanded clone; other rows omit it.

clone size	J gene	D gene	V gene	CDR3 protein	CDR3 DNA
NA	TRBJ2-5	NA	TRBV11-2	CASSLQGGVETQYF	TGTGCCAGCAGCTTACAGGGAGGAGTGGAGACCCAGTACTTC
NA	TRBJ2-7	NA	TRBV19	CASSISWETGEQYF	TGTGCCAGTAGTATTTCGTGGGAGACGGGCGAGCAGTACTTC
NA	TRBJ2-1	NA	TRBV7-3	CASSQTSVNEQFF	TGTGCCAGCAGCCAAACCTCAGTCAATGAGCAGTTCTTC
NA	TRBJ2-1	NA	TRBV5-1	CASSLEGADWHEQFF	TGCGCCAGCAGCTTGGAGGGCGCGGACTGGCATGAGCAGTTCTTC
few	TRBJ2-3	TRBD2	TRBV10-3	CAISELAGDGADTQYF	TGTGCCATCAGTGAGCTAGCGGGAGACGGGGCAGATACGCAGTATTTT
NA	TRBJ1-2	NA	TRBV6-6	CAISPGQNYGYTF	TGTGCCATCAGCCCGGGACAAAACTATGGCTACACCTTC
NA	TRBJ2-3	TRBD2	TRBV7-3	CASSLKPSGTKQYF	TGTGCCAGCAGCCTAAAACCGTCCGGGACTAAGCAGTATTTT
few	TRBJ2-7	TRBD1	TRBV14	CASSQGSGTVSYEQYF	TGTGCCAGCAGCCAAGGTTCCGGGACAGTCTCCTACGAGCAGTACTTC
few	TRBJ2-2	NA	TRBV10-3	CAIQRTGELFF	TGTGCCATTCAAAGGACCGGGGAGCTGTTTTTT
few	TRBJ1-4	TRBD1	TRBV7-2	CASSTGTGGFFGKLFF	TGTGCCAGCAGCACCGGGACAGGGGGTTTTTTTGGAAAACTGTTTTTT
NA	TRBJ2-7	TRBD1	TRBV7-9	CASSLVTEDRGYEQYF	TGTGCCAGCAGCTTAGTAACAGAGGACAGGGGCTACGAGCAGTACTTC
few	TRBJ1-5	NA	TRBV29-1	CSVSQGLGNQPQHF	TGCAGCGTATCGCAGGGACTGGGCAATCAGCCCCAGCATTTT
few	TRBJ2-5	NA	TRBV5-1	CASSLVGQKETQYF	TGCGCCAGCAGCTTGGTGGGACAAAAAGAGACCCAGTACTTC
NA	TRBJ2-3	TRBD2	TRBV7-4	CASSFWGAGADTQYF	TGTGCCAGCAGTTTTTGGGGAGCGGGAGCAGATACGCAGTATTTT
many	TRBJ2-6	NA	TRBV18	CASSPLQGANVLTF	TGTGCCAGCTCACCACTGCAAGGGGCCAACGTCCTGACTTTC
NA	TRBJ2-5	TRBD2	TRBV28	CASSFPTSGKGTQYF	TGTGCCAGCAGTTTTCCGACTAGCGGGAAAGGGACCCAGTACTTC
few	TRBJ1-3	NA	TRBV7-2	CASRSPGNTIYF	TGTGCCAGCAGATCCCCGGGAAACACCATATATTTT
few	TRBJ1-4	NA	TRBV5-1	CASRSEGEKLFF	TGCGCCAGCAGATCCGAGGGCGAAAAACTGTTTTTT
many	TRBJ2-2	NA	TRBV7-3	CASSHRLNTGELFF	TGTGCCAGCAGCCACCGGTTGAACACCGGGGAGCTGTTTTTT
few	TRBJ1-4	NA	TRBV7-2	CASSLARRPEKLFF	TGTGCCAGCAGCTTAGCCCGCCGCCCTGAAAAACTGTTTTTT
NA	TRBJ2-7	NA	TRBV11-2	CASSLDRYEQYF	TGTGCCAGCAGCTTAGATCGCTACGAGCAGTACTTC
few	TRBJ2-5	NA	TRBV27	CASSLGGRGSETQYF	TGTGCCAGCAGTTTAGGAGGTCGGGGGTCAGAGACCCAGTACTTC
few	TRBJ2-7	TRBD2	TRBV5-6	CASSISGRSYEQYF	TGTGCCAGCAGCATTAGCGGGAGGTCCTACGAGCAGTACTTC
NA	TRBJ2-1	NA	TRBV25-1	CASSVYSVNEQFF	TGTGCCAGCAGTGTCTATTCAGTCAATGAGCAGTTCTTC
few	TRBJ1-1	NA	TRBV29-1	CSATVGTEAFF	TGCAGCGCCACCGTAGGCACTGAAGCTTTCTTT
NA	TRBJ2-1	NA	TRBV11-1	CASSFPLLYNEQFF	TGTGCCAGCAGCTTCCCGCTGCTCTACAATGAGCAGTTCTTC
many	TRBJ2-1	NA	TRBV11-2	CASSFHTSGSNEQFF	TGTGCCAGCAGCTTCCACACAAGCGGAAGCAATGAGCAGTTCTTC
few	TRBJ2-1	TRBD2	TRBV11-2	CASSLVLAVGGYNEQFF	TGTGCCAGCAGCTTAGTACTAGCGGTTGGGGGCTACAATGAGCAGTTCTTC
NA	TRBJ1-5	NA	TRBV4-2	CASSQGQDNQPQHF	TGTGCCAGCAGCCAAGGACAGGATAATCAGCCCCAGCATTTT
few	TRBJ2-7	NA	TRBV7-2	CASSRMLGEQYF	TGTGCCAGCAGCCGAATGCTGGGGGAGCAGTACTTC
few	TRBJ2-7	NA	TRBV4-2	CASSQSGGTYEQYF	TGTGCCAGCAGCCAATCGGGCGGGACCTACGAGCAGTACTTC
NA	TRBJ2-5	NA	TRBV20-1	CSASALETQYF	TGCAGTGCTAGCGCCTTGGAGACCCAGTACTTC
NA	TRBJ2-4	TRBD1	TRBV28	CASSLRGQRNIQYF	TGTGCCAGCAGTTTAAGGGGGCAGAGAAACATTCAGTACTTC
NA	TRBJ2-7	TRBD2	TRBV15	CATSRGTSGYYEQYF	TGTGCCACCAGCAGAGGGACTAGCGGGTACTACGAGCAGTACTTC
NA	TRBJ1-2	NA	TRBV28	CASSFPNLFDGYTF	TGTGCCAGCAGTTTCCCCAATCTTTTCGATGGCTACACCTTC
NA	TRBJ2-1	TRBD1	TRBV18	CASSPPTGTGSSHEQFF	TGTGCCAGCTCACCACCCACCGGGACAGGGTCTTCCCATGAGCAGTTCTTC
NA	TRBJ2-2	NA	TRBV29-1	CSVGDSHYQNTGELFF	TGCAGCGTTGGAGACAGCCACTACCAGAACACCGGGGAGCTGTTTTTT
few	TRBJ1-5	NA	TRBV5-1	CASSFRGADQPQHF	TGCGCCAGCAGCTTTAGGGGGGCTGATCAGCCCCAGCATTTT
many	TRBJ1-4	NA	TRBV7-2	CASSETTGNEKLFF	TGTGCCAGCAGCGAAACCACAGGGAATGAAAAACTGTTTTTT
few	TRBJ2-7	TRBD1	TRBV6-6	CASREQGAGYEQYF	TGTGCCAGCAGGGAACAGGGGGCGGGCTACGAGCAGTACTTC
few	TRBJ2-7	NA	TRBV6-5	CASSGRAPKTYEQYF	TGTGCCAGCAGTGGTAGGGCGCCAAAAACCTACGAGCAGTACTTC
NA	TRBJ1-5	NA	TRBV7-2	CASSPYNTGKDQPQHF	TGTGCCAGCAGCCCATATAACACAGGGAAAGATCAGCCCCAGCATTTT
few	TRBJ1-1	NA	TRBV28	CASSSSRPEAFF	TGTGCCAGCAGTTCCTCACGACCTGAAGCTTTCTTT
NA	TRBJ1-4	NA	TRBV5-4	CASRQGQSNEKLFF	TGTGCCAGCAGACAGGGTCAGTCTAATGAAAAACTGTTTTTT
few	TRBJ2-3	NA	TRBV4-1	CASSQDVQRSTDTQYF	TGCGCCAGCAGCCAAGACGTTCAGCGGAGCACAGATACGCAGTATTTT
many	TRBJ2-3	NA	TRBV14	CASSQGPGLGGDTQYF	TGTGCCAGCAGCCAAGGACCCGGACTAGGGGGAGATACGCAGTATTTT
few	TRBJ2-4	TRBD2	TRBV7-9	CASSSPGGSIQYF	TGTGCCAGCAGCTCCCCCGGGGGGAGCATTCAGTACTTC
many	TRBJ2-3	TRBD2	TRBV5-1	CASSWQREFTDTQYF	TGCGCCAGCAGCTGGCAGCGGGAGTTCACAGATACGCAGTATTTT
NA	TRBJ1-4	TRBD1	TRBV7-9	CASSLGSGTANEKLFF	TGTGCCAGCAGCTTAGGATCCGGGACAGCTAACGAAAAACTGTTTTTT
few	TRBJ1-5	NA	TRBV6-6	CASSYIDSQPQHF	TGTGCCAGCAGTTACATTGACAGTCAGCCCCAGCATTTT
few	TRBJ1-2	NA	TRBV5-1	CASSLPDKSGGYTF	TGCGCCAGCAGCTTACCGGACAAAAGTGGAGGCTACACCTTC
few	TRBJ2-2	NA	TRBV7-2	CASSLAGILNTGELFF	TGTGCCAGCAGCCTCGCCGGGATCCTGAACACCGGGGAGCTGTTTTTT
NA	TRBJ2-5	TRBD1	TRBV5-6	CASSSLRTGVIGETQYF	TGTGCCAGCAGCTCCCTTAGGACAGGGGTGATTGGAGAGACCCAGTACTTC
few	TRBJ1-1	NA	TRBV7-3	CASSSPPNIAFF	TGTGCCAGCAGCTCGCCCCCAAACATAGCTTTCTTT
few	TRBJ2-3	TRBD2	TRBV20-1	CSSGSADTQYF	TGCAGTAGCGGGAGCGCAGATACGCAGTATTTT
few	TRBJ2-1	TRBD2	TRBV10-3	CAISGLAGGYNEQFF	TGTGCCATCAGTGGACTAGCGGGAGGATACAATGAGCAGTTCTTC
few	TRBJ1-4	TRBD1	TRBV18	CASADREGGEKLFF	TGTGCCAGCGCGGACAGGGAAGGAGGAGAAAAACTGTTTTTT
few	TRBJ2-6	NA	TRBV7-2	CASSQSLASGANVLTF	TGTGCCAGCAGCCAATCTTTGGCCTCTGGGGCCAACGTCCTGACTTTC
few	TRBJ2-7	NA	TRBV15	CATSRDYVIGEQYF	TGTGCCACCAGCAGGGACTACGTGATCGGGGAGCAGTACTTC
few	TRBJ2-7	TRBD2	TRBV4-3	CASSLLAGGDYEQYF	TGCGCCAGCAGCCTACTAGCGGGAGGAGACTACGAGCAGTACTTC